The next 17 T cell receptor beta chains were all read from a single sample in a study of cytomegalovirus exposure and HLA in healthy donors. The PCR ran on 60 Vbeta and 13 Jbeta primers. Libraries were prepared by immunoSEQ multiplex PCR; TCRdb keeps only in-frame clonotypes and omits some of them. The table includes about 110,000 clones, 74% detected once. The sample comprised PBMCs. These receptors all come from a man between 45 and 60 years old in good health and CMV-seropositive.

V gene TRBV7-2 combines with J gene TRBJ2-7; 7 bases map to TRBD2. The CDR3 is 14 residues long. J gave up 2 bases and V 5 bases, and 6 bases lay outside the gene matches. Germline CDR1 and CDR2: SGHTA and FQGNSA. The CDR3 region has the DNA TGTGCCAGCAGCCGGGGGGACGCCACCTACGAGCAGTACTTC. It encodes CASSRGDATYEQYF.

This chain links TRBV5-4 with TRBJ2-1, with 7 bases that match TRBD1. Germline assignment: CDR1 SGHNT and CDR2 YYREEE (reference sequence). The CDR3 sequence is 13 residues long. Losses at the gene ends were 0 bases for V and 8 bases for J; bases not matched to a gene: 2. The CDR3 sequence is CASSLEGADEQFF. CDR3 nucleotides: TGTGCCAGCAGCTTGGAGGGGGCAGATGAGCAGTTCTTC.

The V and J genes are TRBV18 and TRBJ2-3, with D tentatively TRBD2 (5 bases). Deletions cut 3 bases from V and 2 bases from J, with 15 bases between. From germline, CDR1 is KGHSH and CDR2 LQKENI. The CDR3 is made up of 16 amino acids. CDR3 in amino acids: CASSPSAQRYTDTQYF. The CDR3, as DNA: TGTGCCAGCTCACCCTCGGCCCAGCGGTACACAGATACGCAGTATTTT. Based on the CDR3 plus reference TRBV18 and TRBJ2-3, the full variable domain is NAGVMQNPRHLVRRRGQEARLRCSPMKGHSHVYWYRQLPEEGLKFMVYLQKENIIDESGMPKERFSAEFPKEGPSILRIQQVVRGDSAAYFCASSPSAQRYTDTQYFGPGTRLTVL.

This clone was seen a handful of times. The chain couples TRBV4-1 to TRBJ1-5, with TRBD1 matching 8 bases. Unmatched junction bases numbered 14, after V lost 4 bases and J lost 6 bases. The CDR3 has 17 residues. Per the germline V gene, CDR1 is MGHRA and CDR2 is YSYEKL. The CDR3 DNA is TGCGCCAGCAGCCTGAGCGCCCAGGGGGCGCGAGGTCAGCCCCAGCATTTT. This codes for CASSLSAQGARGQPQHF.

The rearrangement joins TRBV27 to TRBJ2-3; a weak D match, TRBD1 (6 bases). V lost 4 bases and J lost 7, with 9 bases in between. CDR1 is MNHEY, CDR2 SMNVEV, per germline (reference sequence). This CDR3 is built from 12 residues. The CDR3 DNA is TGTGCCAGCAGTTGGGACACCTATACGCAGTATTTT. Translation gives CASSWDTYTQYF.

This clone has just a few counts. CDR3 amino acids: CASSSRSTEAFF. CDR3 nucleotide sequence: TGTGCCAGCAGCTCACGGAGCACTGAAGCTTTCTTT. J is TRBJ1-1 and V is TRBV9; D gene uncertain. The germline V gene has CDR1 SGDLS and CDR2 YYNGEE. Trimming pared 4 bases from V and 4 bases from J, leaving 8 bases between. This CDR3 is 12 amino acids long.

CDR3 amino acids: CASSQGSGTSQYF. CDR3 nucleotide sequence: TGCGCCAGCAGCCAAGGTAGCGGGACTTCCCAGTACTTC. The chain links TRBV4-1 to TRBJ2-5, with 8 bases that match TRBD2. The J segment lost 9 bases and the V segment lost 1 base, leaving 4 bases of the junction unmatched. The CDR3 loop spans 13 amino acids. The germline CDR1 and CDR2 sequences are MGHRA and YSYEKL.

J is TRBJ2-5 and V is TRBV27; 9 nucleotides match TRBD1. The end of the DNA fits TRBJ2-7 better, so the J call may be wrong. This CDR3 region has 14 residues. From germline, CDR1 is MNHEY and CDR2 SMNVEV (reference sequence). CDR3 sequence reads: CASSWDRDSYEQYF. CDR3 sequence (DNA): TGTGCCAGCAGTTGGGACAGGGATTCCTACGAGCAGTACTTC.

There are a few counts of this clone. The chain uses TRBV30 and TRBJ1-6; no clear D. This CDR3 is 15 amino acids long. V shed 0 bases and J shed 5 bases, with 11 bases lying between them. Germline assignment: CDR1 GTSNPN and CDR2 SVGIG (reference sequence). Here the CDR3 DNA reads TGTGCCTGGAGTGTTGCGGCAGTTGATAATTCACCCCTCCACTTT. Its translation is CAWSVAAVDNSPLHF. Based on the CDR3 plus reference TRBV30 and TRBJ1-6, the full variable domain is SQTIHQWPATLVQPVGSPLSLECTVEGTSNPNLYWYRQAAGRGLQLLFYSVGIGQISSEVPQNLSASRPQDRQFILSSKKLLLSDSGFYLCAWSVAAVDNSPLHFGNGTRLTVT.

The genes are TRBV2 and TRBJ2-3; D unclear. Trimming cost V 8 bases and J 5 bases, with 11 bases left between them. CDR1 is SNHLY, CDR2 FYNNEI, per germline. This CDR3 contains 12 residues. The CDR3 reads CASWAVRDTQYF. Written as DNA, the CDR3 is TGTGCCAGCTGGGCAGTTCGAGATACGCAGTATTTT.

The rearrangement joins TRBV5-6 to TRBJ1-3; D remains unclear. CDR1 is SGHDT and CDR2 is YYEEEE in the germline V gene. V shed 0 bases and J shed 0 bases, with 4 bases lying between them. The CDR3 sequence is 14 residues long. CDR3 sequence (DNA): TGTGCCAGCAGCTTGGCCTACTCTGGAAACACCATATATTTT. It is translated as CASSLAYSGNTIYF.

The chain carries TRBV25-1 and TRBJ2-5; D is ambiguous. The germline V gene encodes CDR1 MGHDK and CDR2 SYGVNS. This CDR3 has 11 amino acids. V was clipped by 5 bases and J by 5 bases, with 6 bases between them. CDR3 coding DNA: TGTGCCAGCAGTATACAGGAGACCCAGTACTTC. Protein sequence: CASSIQETQYF. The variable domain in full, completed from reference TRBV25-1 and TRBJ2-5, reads EADIYQTPRYLVIGTGKKITLECSQTMGHDKMYWYQQDPGMELHLIHYSYGVNSTEKGDLSSESTVSRIRTEHFPLTLESARPSHTSQYLCASSIQETQYFGPGTRLLVL.

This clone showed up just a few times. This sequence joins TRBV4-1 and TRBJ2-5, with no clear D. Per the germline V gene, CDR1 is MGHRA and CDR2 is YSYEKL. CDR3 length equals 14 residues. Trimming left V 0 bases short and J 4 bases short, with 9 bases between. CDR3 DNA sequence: TGCGCCAGCAGCCAAGAGGTCTTACTAGAGACCCAGTACTTC. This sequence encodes CASSQEVLLETQYF.

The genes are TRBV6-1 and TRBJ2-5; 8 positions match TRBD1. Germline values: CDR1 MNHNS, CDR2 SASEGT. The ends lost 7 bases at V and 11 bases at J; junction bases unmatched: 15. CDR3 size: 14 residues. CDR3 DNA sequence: TGTGCCAGCATCGGCGGACAGGGAACTGAAGAGCAGTACTTC. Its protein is CASIGGQGTEEQYF.

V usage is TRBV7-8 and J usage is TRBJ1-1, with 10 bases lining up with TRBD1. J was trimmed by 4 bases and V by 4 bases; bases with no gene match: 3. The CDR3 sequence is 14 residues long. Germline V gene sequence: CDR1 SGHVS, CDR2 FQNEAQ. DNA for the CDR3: TGTGCCAGCAGCTCCCGGGACAGGGGCACTGAAGCTTTCTTT. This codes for CASSSRDRGTEAFF.

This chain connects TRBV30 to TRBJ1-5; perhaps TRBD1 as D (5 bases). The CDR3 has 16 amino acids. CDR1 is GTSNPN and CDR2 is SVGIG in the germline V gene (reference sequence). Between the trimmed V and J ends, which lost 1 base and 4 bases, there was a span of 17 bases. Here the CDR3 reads CAWSGRGAIGNQPQHF. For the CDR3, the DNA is TGTGCCTGGAGTGGACGTGGGGCGATTGGTAATCAGCCCCAGCATTTT. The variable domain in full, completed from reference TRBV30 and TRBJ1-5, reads SQTIHQWPATLVQPVGSPLSLECTVEGTSNPNLYWYRQAAGRGLQLLFYSVGIGQISSEVPQNLSASRPQDRQFILSSKKLLLSDSGFYLCAWSGRGAIGNQPQHFGDGTRLSIL.

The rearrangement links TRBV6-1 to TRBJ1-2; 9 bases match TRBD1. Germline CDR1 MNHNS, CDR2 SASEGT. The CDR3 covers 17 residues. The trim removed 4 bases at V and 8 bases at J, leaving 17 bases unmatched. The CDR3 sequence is CASSVSTGGVSPQGYTF. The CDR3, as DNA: TGTGCCAGCAGTGTCTCTACAGGGGGCGTATCCCCTCAGGGCTACACCTTC.